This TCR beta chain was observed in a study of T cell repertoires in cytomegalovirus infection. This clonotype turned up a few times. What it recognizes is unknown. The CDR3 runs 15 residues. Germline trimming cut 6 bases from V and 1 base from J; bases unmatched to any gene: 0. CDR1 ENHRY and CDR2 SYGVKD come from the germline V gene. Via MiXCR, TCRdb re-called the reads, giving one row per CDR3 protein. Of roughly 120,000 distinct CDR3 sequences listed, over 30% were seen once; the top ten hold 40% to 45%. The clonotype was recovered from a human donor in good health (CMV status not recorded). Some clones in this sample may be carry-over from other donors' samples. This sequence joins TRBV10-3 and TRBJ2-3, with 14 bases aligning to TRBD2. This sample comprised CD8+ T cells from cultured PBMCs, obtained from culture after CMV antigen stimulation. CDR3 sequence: CAIRGLAGGTDTQYF. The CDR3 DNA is TGTGCCATCAGGGGACTAGCGGGGGGCACAGATACGCAGTATTTT.